The entry that follows covers one T cell receptor beta chain sequence. The data were taken from a study of shared clonotypes between healthy human individuals. There are 13 residues in the CDR3. The germline V gene has CDR1 LGHNT and CDR2 FRNRAP. V was shortened by 2 bases and J by 8 bases, with 12 bases between the two germline ends. Source study methods: Quality scores were absent from the junction-only immunoSEQ sequences, so filtering differed. The table came from immunoSEQ multiplex PCR; TCRdb's copy has only in-frame clones and leaves some out. D and trimming were read from the DNA, whereas the V and J calls and clone size are those reported in that table. This table holds 2 million or so clones, 85% to 95% found once.

This clonotype originated in a man between 18 and 29 years old in good health. The V call is TRBV12-5, the J call TRBJ1-2; D uncertain. What was sequenced was naive CD4+ T cells sorted from blood. Subset reported: CD45RA+ positively selected. The CDR3 loop is CASGLRSSRGYTF. The CDR3, as DNA: TGTGCTAGTGGTTTGCGTTCTTCGCGGGGCTACACCTTC.